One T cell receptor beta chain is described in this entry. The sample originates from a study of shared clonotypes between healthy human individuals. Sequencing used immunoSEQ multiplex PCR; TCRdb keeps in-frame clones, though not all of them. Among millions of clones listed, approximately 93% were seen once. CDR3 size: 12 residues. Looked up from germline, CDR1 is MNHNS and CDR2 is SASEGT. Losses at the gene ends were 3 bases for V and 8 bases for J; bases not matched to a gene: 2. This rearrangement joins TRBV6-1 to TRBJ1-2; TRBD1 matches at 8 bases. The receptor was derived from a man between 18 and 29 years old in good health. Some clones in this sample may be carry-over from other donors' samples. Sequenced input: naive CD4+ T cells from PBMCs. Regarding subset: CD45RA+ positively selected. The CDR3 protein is CASSETGAGYTF. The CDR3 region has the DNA TGTGCCAGCAGTGAGACAGGGGCAGGCTACACCTTC.